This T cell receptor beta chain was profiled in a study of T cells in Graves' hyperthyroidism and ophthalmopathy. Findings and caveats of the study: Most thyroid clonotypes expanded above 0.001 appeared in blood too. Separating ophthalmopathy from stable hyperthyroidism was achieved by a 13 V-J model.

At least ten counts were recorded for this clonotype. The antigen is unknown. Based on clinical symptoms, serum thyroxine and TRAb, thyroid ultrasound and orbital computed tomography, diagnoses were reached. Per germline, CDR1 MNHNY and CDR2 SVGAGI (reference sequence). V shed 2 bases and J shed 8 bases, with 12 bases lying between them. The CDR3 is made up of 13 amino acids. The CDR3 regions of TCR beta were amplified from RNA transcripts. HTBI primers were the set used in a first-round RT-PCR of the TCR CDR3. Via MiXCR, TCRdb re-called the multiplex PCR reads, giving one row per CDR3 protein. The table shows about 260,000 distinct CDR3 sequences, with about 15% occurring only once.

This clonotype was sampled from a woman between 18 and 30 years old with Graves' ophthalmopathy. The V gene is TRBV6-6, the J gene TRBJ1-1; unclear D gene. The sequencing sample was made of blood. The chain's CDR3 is CASSYPPHREAFF. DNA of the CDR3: TGTGCCAGCAGTTACCCGCCCCATCGGGAAGCTTTCTTT.